The rows below give T cell receptor beta chains drawn from one sample of a study of STAT5B mutations in CD4+ large granular lymphocyte leukemia. Method: immunoSEQ multiplex PCR; TCRdb's copy keeps in-frame clones and lacks some. This table holds nearly 30,000 clones, approximately 80% found once. The sample taken for sequencing was CD4+ T cells from blood buffy coats. The receptors originated from a human donor in good health. CDR3s include the opening cysteine and the closing phenylalanine or tryptophan. The D gene is left open where the match is weak. A row's size may be missing; if present it is once, few, many or a size class.

V,D,size,J,CDR3,DNA
TRBV6-1,TRBD1,few,TRBJ1-2,CASRYRGRDYGYTF,TGTGCCAGCAGGTACAGGGGGCGAGACTATGGCTACACCTTC
TRBV15,TRBD2,-,TRBJ2-1,CATSRDGGADEQFF,TGTGCCACCAGCAGAGACGGGGGGGCCGATGAGCAGTTCTTC
TRBV5-1,-,-,TRBJ2-2,CASSPLDTGELFF,TGCGCCAGCAGCCCACTAGACACCGGGGAGCTGTTTTTT
TRBV7-2,-,-,TRBJ1-6,CASSIGQNSPLHF,TGTGCCAGCAGCATCGGACAGAATTCACCCCTCCACTTT
TRBV4-1,-,-,TRBJ1-1,CASSQEDSYTEAFF,TGCGCCAGCAGCCAAGAAGACAGCTACACTGAAGCTTTCTTT
TRBV28,TRBD1,-,TRBJ1-1,CASSLFVGTGVPEAFF,TGTGCCAGCAGTTTATTTGTGGGGACAGGGGTGCCTGAAGCTTTCTTT
TRBV18,-,-,TRBJ2-3,CASSRPTGPDTQYF,TGTGCCAGCTCACGCCCCACAGGGCCAGATACGCAGTATTTT
TRBV13,-,-,TRBJ1-1,CASSWRGRAEAFF,TGTGCCAGCAGCTGGAGGGGCAGGGCTGAAGCTTTCTTT
TRBV6-6,-,-,TRBJ1-5,CASSPDSFSNQPQHF,TGTGCCAGCAGCCCGGACAGCTTTAGCAATCAGCCCCAGCATTTT
TRBV4-3,-,-,TRBJ2-6,CASSQERAFSGANVLTF,TGCGCCAGCAGCCAAGAACGGGCGTTCTCTGGGGCCAACGTCCTGACTTTC
TRBV29-1,-,-,TRBJ1-1,CSACSSLGGTEAFF,TGCAGCGCTTGTTCTTCCTTGGGCGGGACTGAAGCTTTCTTT
TRBV7-9,-,-,TRBJ2-7,CASSSTYEQYF,TGTGCCAGCAGCTCTACTTACGAGCAGTACTTC
TRBV29-1,-,-,TRBJ2-1,CSVISSYSYNEQFF,TGCAGCGTTATAAGTTCGTACTCCTACAATGAGCAGTTCTTC
TRBV5-1,-,-,TRBJ1-2,CASSGTGSGGGYTF,TGCGCCAGCAGCGGAACCGGGTCCGGGGGGGGCTACACCTTC
TRBV10-2,-,-,TRBJ2-7,CASRPADSYEQYF,TGCGCCAGCAGGCCAGCGGACTCCTACGAGCAGTACTTC
TRBV19,TRBD1,-,TRBJ2-1,CASSRGQVSSYNEQFF,TGTGCCAGTAGTAGGGGACAGGTGAGCTCCTACAATGAGCAGTTCTTC
TRBV18,TRBD2,-,TRBJ2-1,CASSPLEARTSGGDEQFF,TGTGCCAGCTCACCACTTGAGGCCCGGACTAGCGGGGGGGATGAGCAGTTCTTC
TRBV25-1,-,-,TRBJ2-7,CASSESGPYEQYF,TGTGCCAGCAGTGAATCTGGTCCCTACGAGCAGTACTTC
TRBV7-9,TRBD2,-,TRBJ2-3,CASSLVFSGVTDTQYF,TGTGCCAGCAGCTTAGTCTTTAGCGGGGTGACAGATACGCAGTATTTT
TRBV7-2,-,medium-sized,TRBJ2-5,CASSLQVVQTQYF,TGTGCCAGCAGCCTACAAGTTGTACAGACCCAGTACTTC
TRBV6-6,-,-,TRBJ2-5,CASSYVGGQETQYF,TGTGCCAGCAGTTACGTGGGGGGCCAAGAGACCCAGTACTTC
TRBV19,TRBD1,few,TRBJ1-6,CATTDRAKGPLHF,TGTGCCACTACGGACAGGGCCAAAGGTCCCCTCCACTTT
TRBV19,TRBD1,-,TRBJ1-1,CASISPTGGRLSAFF,TGTGCCAGTATCAGTCCGACAGGGGGCCGTCTAAGCGCTTTCTTT
TRBV6-5,-,-,TRBJ1-6,CASRPENNSPLHF,TGTGCCAGCAGACCCGAAAACAATTCACCCCTCCACTTT
TRBV5-1,TRBD1,-,TRBJ1-2,CASSLGTGYGYTF,TGCGCCAGCAGCTTGGGGACAGGGTATGGCTACACCTTC
TRBV18,-,-,TRBJ1-6,CASSPPATNSPLHF,TGTGCCAGCTCACCACCCGCTACTAATTCACCCCTCCACTTT
TRBV25-1,-,-,TRBJ1-2,CASSGRYGYTF,TGTGCCAGCAGTGGCCGGTATGGCTACACCTTC
TRBV5-6,TRBD1,-,TRBJ1-3,CASSYRDRGSVFGNTIYF,TGTGCCAGCAGCTACCGGGACAGGGGCTCGGTCTTTGGAAACACCATATATTTT
TRBV4-3,-,-,TRBJ1-5,CASSQDEAGSQPQHF,TGCGCCAGCAGCCAAGACGAGGCAGGGAGTCAGCCCCAGCATTTT
TRBV9,TRBD1,-,TRBJ2-3,CASSLSGQGDTDTQYF,TGTGCCAGCAGCCTATCGGGACAGGGGGACACAGATACGCAGTATTTT
TRBV11-2,TRBD1,-,TRBJ2-1,CASSYRGRKYNEQFF,TGTGCCAGCAGCTACAGGGGTAGGAAATACAATGAGCAGTTCTTC
TRBV15,-,-,TRBJ2-6,CATSPGRRTRAGANVLTF,TGTGCCACCAGCCCTGGCAGGCGAACTCGGGCTGGGGCCAACGTCCTGACTTTC
TRBV7-2,-,-,TRBJ1-1,CASSSSGGLNTEAFF,TGTGCCAGCAGCTCCTCCGGCGGATTGAACACTGAAGCTTTCTTT
TRBV11-2,TRBD1,-,TRBJ2-5,CASSRGQKQQETQYF,TGTGCCAGCAGCCGGGGACAGAAACAACAAGAGACCCAGTACTTC
TRBV4-2,-,-,TRBJ1-5,CASSQGEGGGYQPQHF,TGTGCCAGCAGCCAGGGTGAAGGGGGTGGTTATCAGCCCCAGCATTTT
TRBV9,-,-,TRBJ1-2,CASSVGSREGGSSGYTF,TGTGCCAGCAGCGTAGGTTCGAGGGAAGGGGGATCATCTGGCTACACCTTC
TRBV7-8,TRBD1,-,TRBJ1-5,CASSLATGGHQPQHF,TGTGCCAGCAGCTTAGCCACAGGGGGCCATCAGCCCCAGCATTTT
TRBV28,-,few,TRBJ2-5,CASSFPEGSPETQYF,TGTGCCAGCAGCTTCCCTGAGGGCTCCCCAGAGACCCAGTACTTC
TRBV7-2,TRBD1,-,TRBJ1-5,CASSLGTGRDQPQHF,TGTGCCAGCAGCCTAGGGACAGGGAGGGATCAGCCCCAGCATTTT
TRBV11-2,-,-,TRBJ2-3,CASSLDIGGGDTQYF,TGTGCCAGCAGCTTAGATATCGGGGGAGGAGATACGCAGTATTTT
TRBV11-2,-,-,TRBJ2-3,CASSLDGVPTDTQYF,TGTGCCAGCAGCTTAGATGGGGTCCCCACAGATACGCAGTATTTT
TRBV5-8,TRBD1,-,TRBJ2-5,CASSWDRGRETQYF,TGTGCCAGCAGCTGGGACAGGGGGCGTGAGACCCAGTACTTC
TRBV6-6,-,-,TRBJ2-2,CASRHGLTNTGELFF,TGTGCCAGCAGGCACGGACTCACCAACACCGGGGAGCTGTTTTTT
TRBV5-3,TRBD1,-,TRBJ1-6,CASSLQGSKSPLHF,TGTGCCAGCAGCTTACAGGGGTCTAAGTCACCCCTCCACTTT
TRBV5-6,-,-,TRBJ2-5,CASSPGTPQETQYF,TGTGCCAGCAGCCCCGGGACCCCGCAAGAGACCCAGTACTTC